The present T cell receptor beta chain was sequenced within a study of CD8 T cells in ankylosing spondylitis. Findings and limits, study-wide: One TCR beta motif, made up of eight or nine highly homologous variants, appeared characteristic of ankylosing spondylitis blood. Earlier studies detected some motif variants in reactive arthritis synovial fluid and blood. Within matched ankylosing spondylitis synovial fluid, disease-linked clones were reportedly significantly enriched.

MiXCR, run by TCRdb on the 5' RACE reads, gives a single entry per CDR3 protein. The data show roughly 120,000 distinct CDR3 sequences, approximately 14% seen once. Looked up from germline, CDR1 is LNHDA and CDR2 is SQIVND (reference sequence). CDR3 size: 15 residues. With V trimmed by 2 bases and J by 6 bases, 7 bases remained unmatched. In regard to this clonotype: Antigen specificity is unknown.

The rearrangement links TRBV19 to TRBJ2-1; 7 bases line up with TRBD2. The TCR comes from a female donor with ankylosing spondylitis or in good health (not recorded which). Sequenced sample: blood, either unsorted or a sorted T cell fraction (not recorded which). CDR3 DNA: TGTGCCAGTAGTATATGGCTAGCGGACTCCAATGAGCAGTTCTTC. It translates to CASSIWLADSNEQFF.